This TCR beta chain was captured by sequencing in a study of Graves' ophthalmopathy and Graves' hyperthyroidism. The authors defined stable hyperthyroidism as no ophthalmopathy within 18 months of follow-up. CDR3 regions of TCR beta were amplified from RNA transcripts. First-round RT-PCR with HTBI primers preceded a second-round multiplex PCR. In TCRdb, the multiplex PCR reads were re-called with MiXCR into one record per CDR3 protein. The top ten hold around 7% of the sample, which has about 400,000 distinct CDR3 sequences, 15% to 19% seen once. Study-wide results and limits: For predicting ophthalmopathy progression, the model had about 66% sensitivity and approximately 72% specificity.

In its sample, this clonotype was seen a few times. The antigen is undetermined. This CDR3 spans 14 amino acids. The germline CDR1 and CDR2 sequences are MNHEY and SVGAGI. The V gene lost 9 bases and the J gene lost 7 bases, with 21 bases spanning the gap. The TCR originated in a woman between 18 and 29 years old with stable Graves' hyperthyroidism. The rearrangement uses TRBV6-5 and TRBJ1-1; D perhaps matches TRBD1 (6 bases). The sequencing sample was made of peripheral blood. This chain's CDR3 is CASGGVGGQIEAFF. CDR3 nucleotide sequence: TGTGCCAGTGGGGGGGTAGGGGGTCAAATTGAAGCTTTCTTT.